The TCR beta chain under discussion was sequenced for a study of blood T cell repertoires in COVID-19. Overall study: Donors in the United States, Italy and Spain gave samples during acute or convalescent COVID-19. Sample material is recorded as cDNA or gDNA derived from T cells, B-cell-depleted T cells, or PBMCs.

This clone was counted a few times. Trimming removed 3 bases at V and 4 bases at J, with 15 bases between. Germline V gene sequence: CDR1 SGHAT, CDR2 FQNNGV. The CDR3 is 15 residues long. Per the authors' pipeline: Amplification of reference gene primers provided the estimated nucleated cell counts. Only in-frame clones appear in the TCRdb table, and some are missing; sequencing was by immunoSEQ multiplex PCR. V and J calls and clone size follow that table, whereas D and trimming were derived from the DNA. Among 150,000 to 200,000 clones listed, 75% to 80% were seen once. Sequencing was done on a sample of peripheral blood. The sequence derives from a woman aged 65 to 85 with acute or convalescent COVID-19. The chain has TRBV11-2 and TRBJ1-1, with a tentative D call TRBD1 (6 bases). The chain's CDR3 is CASSFKGGGSTEAFF. The CDR3 DNA follows: TGTGCCAGCAGCTTCAAAGGGGGGGGAAGCACTGAAGCTTTCTTT. Full variable domain (rest looked up from reference TRBV11-2 and TRBJ1-1): EAGVAQSPRYKIIEKRQSVAFWCNPISGHATLYWYQQILGQGPKLLIQFQNNGVVDDSQLPKDRFSAERLKGVDSTLKIQPAKLEDSAVYLCASSFKGGGSTEAFFGQGTRLTVV.